This note documents a single TCR beta chain sequence. The target of this receptor is not known. No base-level quality is on record; no much larger clone is a single base apart. The CDR3 goes from the cysteine to the phenylalanine over 14 residues. The retained sequence is limited to the CDR3, 42 bases, with the frame set at the first base. The germline V gene supplies CDR1 KGHSH and CDR2 LQKENI. V sheds 3 bases and J sheds 1 base, leaving 9 bases between their ends. Donors formed part of the validation cohort, which comprised about 130 subjects and was distinct from the first cohort of roughly 600 subjects. The source of the sample is a study of cytomegalovirus exposure and HLA in healthy donors (dated by TCRdb to 2016 to 2017). Notes on the research overall: The 650 to 750 repertoires of the first cohort and the 120 validation repertoires were produced on the same platform, according to a later analysis. To predict cytomegalovirus infection status, the study combined high-throughput TCR immunosequencing, statistical association of individual TCRs with disease status, and machine learning. Besides the first cohort of more than 650 subjects, a separate validation cohort made up of roughly 120 different subjects was used. The study was designed to test whether signatures of past pathogen exposure could be identified by cataloging public T cell receptors.

Library construction relied on the immunoSEQ multiplex PCR assay. In the paper's pipeline: A statistical classification framework was built to diagnose cytomegalovirus status from the catalog of TCR beta chain sequences. TCRdb limited this immuneACCESS table to in-frame rearrangements with V and J called. A share of clones is missing; checked studies link under half to unresolved V genes, and the rest is unexplained. That table furnishes V, J and clone size, whereas the DNA furnished D and trimming. A total of 250,000 to 400,000 clones appear in this sample, roughly 87% of them only once. The top ten constitute around 0.91% of the sample. Broader findings and caveats from the paper: In vitro tests confirmed that a few of the cytomegalovirus-associated TCR beta chains recognize cytomegalovirus antigens. A total of 164 TCR beta chains were listed by the study as associated with cytomegalovirus. In both the original and validation cohorts, the classifier was reported to diagnose cytomegalovirus status with high specificity and sensitivity. All 120 or so repertoires were used to score co-occurrence in the validation cohort in a later analysis, because that analysis had no HLA typing for the cohort. It was suggested by the authors that the approach could potentially be generalized to other disease states and immunological phenotypes. In a later analysis, TCRs clustered in the first cohort were found to also tend to co-occur in the roughly 130 validation repertoires, with 90% to 95% of cluster scores above 0. While some public TCRs were present in many individuals, most TCR sequences turned up only very rarely across donors.

The clonotype originates from a young man in good health and CMV-seronegative. The rearrangement joined TRBV18 to TRBJ1-2, with the D gene uncertain. Sequencing was carried out using PBMCs. The sequenced DNA is TGTGCCAGCTCACCGCGAGGTGATAACTATGGCTACACCTTC. The encoded protein is CASSPRGDNYGYTF.